The next 21 T cell receptor beta chains were all read from a single sample in a study of radiotherapy plus CTLA-4 blockade in lung cancer. The assay was immunoSEQ multiplex PCR, and TCRdb's table has in-frame clones only and misses some. Of more than 90,000 clones detected, around nine tenths appear once; the ten largest clones hold about 5.3%. This material consisted of peripheral blood, taken from a patient treated with radiotherapy plus ipilimumab. The receptors originated from a human donor with non-small cell lung cancer that progressed on radiotherapy plus ipilimumab.

A few counts support this clone. This chain connects TRBV25-1 to TRBJ2-7; TRBD1 aligns across 7 bases. Germline CDR1 and CDR2: MGHDK and SYGVNS. CDR3 length equals 14 residues. The trim removed 5 bases at V and 0 bases at J, leaving 4 bases unmatched. CDR3 DNA: TGTGCCAGCAGTTTTACAGGGGCCTCCTACGAGCAGTACTTC. Translated, it gives CASSFTGASYEQYF.

This clone was detected once. CDR3: CASSWGSSYEQYF. In DNA, the CDR3 is TGTGCCAGCAGTTGGGGTAGCTCCTACGAGCAGTACTTC. The chain couples TRBV6-1 to TRBJ2-7; D remains ambiguous. The V gene lost 5 bases and the J gene lost 0 bases, with 8 bases spanning the gap. CDR1 MNHNS and CDR2 SASEGT come from the germline V gene. The CDR3 totals 13 residues.

This rearrangement joins TRBV11-3 to TRBJ2-1; 10 bases are shared with TRBD2. J lost 5 bases, V lost 0 bases, and 4 bases had no gene match. The CDR3 spans 16 residues. Per germline, CDR1 SGHNT and CDR2 YENEEA. Written as DNA, the CDR3 is TGTGCCAGCAGCTTAGATCGGCTAGCGGGAGACAATGAGCAGTTCTTC. Protein: CASSLDRLAGDNEQFF. The complete variable domain, with remaining parts taken from reference TRBV11-3 and TRBJ2-1, reads EAGVVQSPRYKIIEKKQPVAFWCNPISGHNTLYWYLQNLGQGPELLIRYENEEAVDDSQLPKDRFSAERLKGVDSTLKIQPAELGDSAVYLCASSLDRLAGDNEQFFGPGTRLTVL.

The chain combines TRBV5-6 with TRBJ2-7; no clear D. The V end was cut by 0 bases, the J end by 6 bases, with 7 bases between. The CDR3 has 12 residues. CDR1 and CDR2 from the germline V gene are SGHDT and YYEEEE. CDR3 in DNA: TGTGCCAGCAGCTTGGCTGGCGCCGAGCAGTACTTC. This gives the protein CASSLAGAEQYF.

The CDR3 is CATSRSGLAYEQYF. For the CDR3, the DNA is TGTGCCACCAGCAGATCCGGACTAGCCTACGAGCAGTACTTC. The chain employs TRBV15 and TRBJ2-7; 7 nucleotides match TRBD2. CDR1 and CDR2 from the germline V gene are LNHNV and YYDKDF (reference sequence). Trimming took 2 bases from V and 2 from J; bases not matched to a gene: 3. CDR3 length equals 14 residues. Together with reference TRBV15 and TRBJ2-7, the CDR3 gives the full variable domain: DAMVIQNPRYQVTQFGKPVTLSCSQTLNHNVMYWYQQKSSQAPKLLFHYYDKDFNNEADTPDNFQSRRPNTSFCFLDIRSPGLGDTAMYLCATSRSGLAYEQYFGPGTRLTVT.

The V and J genes are TRBV29-1 and TRBJ2-3; 11 nucleotides agree with TRBD2. The V segment lost 4 bases and the J segment 1 base; nucleotides outside the gene matches: 4. The germline CDR1 and CDR2 sequences are SQVTM and ANQGSEA. The CDR3 is 15 residues long. The CDR3 DNA follows: TGCAGCGTTGTGTTTAGCGGGGGGGGCACAGATACGCAGTATTTT. Translation gives CSVVFSGGGTDTQYF.

The V call is TRBV5-1, the J call TRBJ2-5; tentative D call: TRBD1 (5 bases). Germline V gene data show CDR1 as SGHRS and CDR2 as YFSETQ. The V end lost 0 bases, the J end lost 3 bases, and 9 bases lay between the germline ends. CDR3 length: 14 residues. CDR3 in DNA: TGCGCCAGCAGCTTGGAACCAGGGAAAGAGACCCAGTACTTC. Translating it yields CASSLEPGKETQYF.

This sequence joins TRBV7-3 and TRBJ2-2, with D tentatively TRBD1 (5 bases). This CDR3 has 17 residues. Trimming removed 6 bases at V and 1 base at J, with 18 bases between. Germline loops: CDR1 SGHTA, CDR2 FQGTGA. CDR3 nucleotide sequence: TGTGCCAGCAGATCCAAAGGCGGCCAGGGGAACACCGGGGAGCTGTTTTTT. It encodes CASRSKGGQGNTGELFF.

J is TRBJ2-3 and V is TRBV5-4; the D gene is possibly TRBD2 (6 bases). CDR1 and CDR2 (germline): SGHNT, YYREEE (reference sequence). Trimming removed 3 bases from V and 2 bases from J, with 16 bases in between. This CDR3 has 16 residues. CDR3 coding DNA: TGTGCCAGCAGCTCTCTGCGGGACGACCACACAGATACGCAGTATTTT. It specifies CASSSLRDDHTDTQYF.

The CDR3 region has the DNA TGTGCCAGCAGCGGGACTAGCGGTTCCTACGAGCAGTACTTC. Its translation: CASSGTSGSYEQYF. The gene calls are TRBV2 and TRBJ2-7, with 11 bases aligning to TRBD2. J lost 1 base, V lost 6 bases, and 2 bases had no gene match. The CDR3 sequence is 14 residues long. Germline values: CDR1 SNHLY, CDR2 FYNNEI.

This chain links TRBV5-6 with TRBJ2-6, with D unresolved. Trimming left V 0 bases short and J 7 bases short, with 17 bases between. This CDR3 is built from 17 residues. CDR1 and CDR2 (germline): SGHDT, YYEEEE. In DNA form, the CDR3 reads TGTGCCAGCAGCTTGGACGCGTCGACCGCCCGCGCCAACGTCCTGACTTTC. This encodes CASSLDASTARANVLTF.

The CDR3 protein is CASSTGQGSYNEQFF. The CDR3 coding sequence is TGTGCCAGCAGCACGGGGCAGGGTTCCTACAATGAGCAGTTCTTC. The chain links TRBV7-9 to TRBJ2-1, with D perhaps assigned TRBD1 or TRBD2 (5 bases each). The length of the CDR3 is 15 residues. Trimming stripped 5 bases from V and 1 base from J, with 12 bases between. Germline V lookup: CDR1 SEHNR, CDR2 FQNEAQ (reference sequence).

V is TRBV4-1 and J is TRBJ2-7; 9 nucleotides line up with TRBD1. CDR1 is MGHRA, CDR2 YSYEKL, per germline. The CDR3 covers 15 residues. V was clipped by 1 base and J by 4 bases; unmatched bases: 5. CDR3 in amino acids: CASSQGDRADYEQYF. The CDR3 DNA sequence: TGCGCCAGCAGCCAAGGGGACAGGGCGGATTACGAGCAGTACTTC.

The chain carries TRBV9 and TRBJ2-1; 10 bases map to TRBD2. The junction had 5 bases not matched to a gene; V was cut back by 3 bases and J by 2 bases. The CDR3 is 16 amino acids. Germline-derived CDR1 and CDR2 are SGDLS and YYNGEE. The CDR3 DNA reads as TGTGCCAGCAGCGGCCGAGGACTAGCGGCCTACAATGAGCAGTTCTTC. Protein: CASSGRGLAAYNEQFF.

This sequence joins TRBV5-6 and TRBJ2-3; the match to TRBD2 covers 7 bases. Per the germline V gene, CDR1 is SGHDT and CDR2 is YYEEEE. This CDR3 is 16 amino acids long. Trimming took 4 bases from V and 6 from J; bases not matched to a gene: 14. This CDR3 is CASSLSRVAGPDTQYF. In DNA form, the CDR3 reads TGTGCCAGCAGCCTGAGTAGGGTAGCGGGTCCGGATACGCAGTATTTT.

The chain carries TRBV5-8 and TRBJ1-1, with D unclear. With 4 bases removed from V and 5 bases from J, the gap between germline ends came to 15 bases. Germline CDR1 reads SGHTS; CDR2 reads YDEGEE. The CDR3 contains 14 residues. The CDR3 coding sequence is TGTGCCAGCAGCCTCATTGACACCCCGACTGAAGCTTTCTTT. This encodes CASSLIDTPTEAFF. Full variable domain (outside the CDR3, taken from reference TRBV5-8 and TRBJ1-1): EAGVTQSPTHLIKTRGQQATLRCSPISGHTSVYWYQQALGLGLQFLLWYDEGEERNRGNFPPRFSGRQFPNYSSELNVNALELEDSALYLCASSLIDTPTEAFFGQGTRLTVV.

The chain has TRBV13 and TRBJ2-7; 9 positions agree with TRBD2. The germline CDR1 and CDR2 sequences are PRHDT and FYEKMQ (reference sequence). With V trimmed by 1 base and J by 0 bases, 7 bases remained unmatched. CDR3 length: 17 amino acids. This chain's CDR3 is CASSLVVGSGSSYEQYF. CDR3 DNA: TGTGCCAGCAGCTTAGTCGTGGGTAGCGGGAGCTCCTACGAGCAGTACTTC. The variable domain in full, completed from reference TRBV13 and TRBJ2-7, reads AAGVIQSPRHLIKEKRETATLKCYPIPRHDTVYWYQQGPGQDPQFLISFYEKMQSDKGSIPDRFSAQQFSDYHSELNMSSLELGDSALYFCASSLVVGSGSSYEQYFGPGTRLTVT.

J is TRBJ1-1 and V is TRBV5-1; perhaps TRBD1 as D (6 bases). The V gene lost 4 bases and the J gene lost 1 base, with 8 bases spanning the gap. This CDR3 is built from 13 residues. CDR1 and CDR2 from the germline V gene are SGHRS and YFSETQ. In nucleotides, the CDR3 is TGCGCCAGCAGCACGGGACAGAACACTGAAGCTTTCTTT. Protein: CASSTGQNTEAFF.

The chain uses TRBV30 and TRBJ1-1, with a weak D call TRBD1 (6 bases). Germline CDR1 and CDR2: GTSNPN and SVGIG (reference sequence). The length of the CDR3 is 14 residues. V was shortened by 0 bases and J by 1 base, with 9 bases between the two germline ends. CDR3 sequence: CAWSVRGQNTEAFF. In DNA, the CDR3 is TGTGCCTGGAGTGTCCGGGGGCAGAACACTGAAGCTTTCTTT. The whole variable domain, remainder taken from reference TRBV30 and TRBJ1-1, is SQTIHQWPATLVQPVGSPLSLECTVEGTSNPNLYWYRQAAGRGLQLLFYSVGIGQISSEVPQNLSASRPQDRQFILSSKKLLLSDSGFYLCAWSVRGQNTEAFFGQGTRLTVV.

This chain connects TRBV7-8 to TRBJ2-3; possibly TRBD2 for D (6 bases). This CDR3 has 16 amino acids. Germline V gene lookup returns CDR1 SGHVS and CDR2 FQNEAQ. Trimming left V 3 bases short and J 3 bases short, with 16 bases between. The CDR3 region is CASSFRRRGITDTQYF. The CDR3 DNA follows: TGTGCCAGCAGCTTCAGGCGGCGGGGTATAACAGATACGCAGTATTTT.

This clone is a singleton in its sample. The gene calls are TRBV5-1 and TRBJ2-3, with 12 bases identical to TRBD2. The CDR3 is 18 residues long. Germline values: CDR1 SGHRS, CDR2 YFSETQ. J was trimmed by 4 bases and V by 0 bases; bases with no gene match: 9. CDR3 nucleotides: TGCGCCAGCAGCTTGGCCGTCCTAGCGGGAGGGCGGGCAGATACGCAGTATTTT. This sequence encodes CASSLAVLAGGRADTQYF. The full variable domain, its missing parts supplied by reference TRBV5-1 and TRBJ2-3, is KAGVTQTPRYLIKTRGQQVTLSCSPISGHRSVSWYQQTPGQGLQFLFEYFSETQRNKGNFPGRFSGRQFSNSRSEMNVSTLELGDSALYLCASSLAVLAGGRADTQYFGPGTRLTVL.